A selection of T cell receptor beta chains follows, all from one sample in a study of T-cell reconstitution after alpha-beta-depleted transplantation in children. TCRdb fed the PCR reads into MiXCR, producing one record per CDR3 protein. This table holds about a million distinct CDR3 sequences, around 30% found once. This sample comprised PBMCs, mostly from graft donor cells, obtained 360 days after TCRalphabeta/CD19-depleted stem cell transplant. Receptor source: a boy less than two years old who had a stem cell transplant for SCID, so the T cells may come from the graft donor. Each CDR3 is given with its conserved first and last residue. The order of the fields is D gene, J gene, V gene, clone size, CDR3 DNA, CDR3 protein. The D gene is left open where the match is weak. Size tells how often a clone was seen (once, few, many) or the class of an expanded clone, and some rows leave it out.

>.|TRBJ1-1|TRBV3-1|many
TGTGCCAGCAGCCAAGACGGGGCGCCGTCCGCTTTCTTT
CASSQDGAPSAFF
>TRBD2|TRBJ2-1|TRBV5-1|once
TGCGCCAGCAGCTTGGTAGCGGGGGGCCCTACCAATGAGCAGTTCTTC
CASSLVAGGPTNEQFF
>.|TRBJ2-7|TRBV20-1|.
TGCAGTGCTAGAGATTCCCCTAAGGTAGAGCAGTACTTC
CSARDSPKVEQYF
>.|TRBJ2-1|TRBV5-1|.
TGCGCCAGCAGCTGGGGGGACTTAGATGGTGAGCAGTTCTTC
CASSWGDLDGEQFF
>.|TRBJ2-7|TRBV5-6|.
TGTGCCAGCAGCTTGGGGCCTTACGATCGCTCCTACGAGCAGTACTTC
CASSLGPYDRSYEQYF
>TRBD1|TRBJ1-6|TRBV20-1|.
TGCAGTGCTAGAGGCCGACAGGGCGATAATTCACCCCTCCACTTT
CSARGRQGDNSPLHF
>.|TRBJ1-5|TRBV20-1|.
TGCAGTGCTAGAGACAGGGTAGGCGGTCAGCCCCAGCATTTT
CSARDRVGGQPQHF
>.|TRBJ2-5|TRBV5-4|many
TGTGCCAGCAGCCTGGTGGGGGAGATGGAGACCCAGTACTTC
CASSLVGEMETQYF
>TRBD1|TRBJ2-5|TRBV28|.
TGTGCCAGCAGTTTGGTACAGGGGTCTCAGGAGACCCAGTACTTC
CASSLVQGSQETQYF
>.|TRBJ2-5|TRBV3-1|.
TGTGCCAGCAGCCCTGTGGCTACTAGCAGGGCGGAGACCCAGTACTTC
CASSPVATSRAETQYF
>TRBD2|TRBJ2-7|TRBV20-1|.
TGCAGTGCTGGACGGCTTAGCGGGGGGGCCCACGAGCAGTACTTC
CSAGRLSGGAHEQYF
>.|TRBJ2-1|TRBV5-1|.
TGCGCCAGCAGCCCGAGCAGGGGGGGTGAGCAGTTCTTC
CASSPSRGGEQFF
>.|TRBJ1-1|TRBV2|.
TGTGCCTTCTCCCGGGGAGTCACTGAAGCTTTCTTT
CAFSRGVTEAFF
>.|TRBJ1-4|TRBV7-8|few
TGTGCCAGCAGCCCCGGGCGGTCTAATGAAAAACTGTTTTTT
CASSPGRSNEKLFF
>.|TRBJ2-7|TRBV3-1|.
TGTGCCAGCAGCCAAGAGGTCGAAGTATACGAGCAGTACTTC
CASSQEVEVYEQYF
>TRBD2|TRBJ2-2|TRBV4-3|.
TGCGCCAGCAGCACTACTAGCGGGGGGGCGAACACCGGGGAGCTGTTTTTT
CASSTTSGGANTGELFF
>TRBD1|TRBJ1-2|TRBV11-2|few
TGTGCCAGCAGCCGGGAACCGGGACAGGGGGCAATTAACTATGGCTACACCTTC
CASSREPGQGAINYGYTF
>.|TRBJ1-1|TRBV3-1|.
TGTGCCAGCAGCCCTCGGGCGGACCGTCCCTGGGGTGAAGCTTTCTTT
CASSPRADRPWGEAFF
>.|TRBJ1-4|TRBV3-1|few
TGTGCCAGCAGCCAAGAGAAGGCAGGGAGGAGTGAAAAACTGTTTTTT
CASSQEKAGRSEKLFF
>.|TRBJ2-7|TRBV3-1|.
TGTGCCAGCAGGCAGAGAAGCTCCTACGAGCAGTACTTC
CASRQRSSYEQYF
>.|TRBJ2-5|TRBV5-1|few
TGCGCCAGCAGCCCACTGGCTTCCCAAGAGACCCAGTACTTC
CASSPLASQETQYF
>.|TRBJ2-7|TRBV15|few
TGTGCCACCAGCAGAGGAAGGCAGGTGGGCGAGCAGTACTTC
CATSRGRQVGEQYF
>TRBD2|TRBJ2-5|TRBV7-2|few
TGTGCCAGCAGCCGGGGACTAGCGGCAGAGACCCAGTACTTC
CASSRGLAAETQYF
>.|TRBJ1-2|TRBV12-3/TRBV12-4|few
TGTGCCAGCACACACGTTGGCAGGGGACAATCTAGGGATGGCTACACCTTC
CASTHVGRGQSRDGYTF
>.|TRBJ1-1|TRBV15|.
TGTGCCACCAGCAGAGATCCGGCGGGGTTAATGAACACTGAAGCTTTCTTT
CATSRDPAGLMNTEAFF
>.|TRBJ2-1|TRBV20-1|once
TGCAGTGCTGATAGGGGAGCGCCCAATGAGCAGTTCTTC
CSADRGAPNEQFF
>TRBD1|TRBJ2-5|TRBV5-1|few
TGCGCCAGCAGCTTTGGAGACAGGGACGAAGAGACCCAGTACTTC
CASSFGDRDEETQYF
>TRBD1|TRBJ2-2|TRBV9|few
TGTGCCAGCAGCGTAAGGGACAGGGGGCCCCGGGAGCTGTTTTTT
CASSVRDRGPRELFF
>.|TRBJ1-4|TRBV5-1|few
TGCGCCAGCAGCGTACAGGGATTGGGTGAAAAACTGTTTTTT
CASSVQGLGEKLFF
>.|TRBJ2-7|TRBV4-2|.
TGTGCCAGCAGCCAAGATTTGCCGGGGGGCCCCTACGAGCAGTACTTC
CASSQDLPGGPYEQYF
>TRBD1|TRBJ1-1|TRBV7-2|.
TGTGCCAGCAGCTTAGCAGGGGGCGCGGTAGGAACTGAAGCTTTCTTT
CASSLAGGAVGTEAFF
>.|TRBJ2-3|TRBV7-2|.
TGTGCCAGCAGCCCCCTGACAGTACCAAGGCGTTATACGCAGTATTTT
CASSPLTVPRRYTQYF
>.|TRBJ2-6|TRBV12-3/TRBV12-4|many
TGTGCCAGCAGCCCACAGGGCGCTGGGGCCAACGTCCTGACTTTC
CASSPQGAGANVLTF
>.|TRBJ2-5|TRBV6-1|.
TGTGCCAGCAGACCCGGGAGGACAGGGGAGACCCAGTACTTC
CASRPGRTGETQYF
>TRBD1|TRBJ2-2|TRBV15|.
TGTGCCACCAGCAGACCAAATGGGGACCCCGGGACAGGGGGCACCGGGGAGCTGTTTTTT
CATSRPNGDPGTGGTGELFF